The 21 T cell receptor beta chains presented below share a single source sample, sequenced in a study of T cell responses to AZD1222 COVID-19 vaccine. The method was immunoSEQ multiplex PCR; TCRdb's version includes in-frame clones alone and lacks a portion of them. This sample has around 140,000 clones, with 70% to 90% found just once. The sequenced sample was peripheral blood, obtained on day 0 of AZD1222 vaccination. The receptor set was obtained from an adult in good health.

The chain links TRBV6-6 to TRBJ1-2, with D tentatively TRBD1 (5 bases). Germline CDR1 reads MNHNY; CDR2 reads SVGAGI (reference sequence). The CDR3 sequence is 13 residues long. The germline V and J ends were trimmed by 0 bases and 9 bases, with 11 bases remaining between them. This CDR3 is CASSYSTVGSYTF. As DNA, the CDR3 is TGTGCCAGCAGTTACTCGACAGTCGGTAGCTACACCTTC.

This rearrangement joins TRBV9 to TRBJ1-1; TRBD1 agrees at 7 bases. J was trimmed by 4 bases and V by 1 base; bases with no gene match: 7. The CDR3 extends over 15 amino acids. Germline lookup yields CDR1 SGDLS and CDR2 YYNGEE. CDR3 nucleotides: TGTGCCAGCAGCGTACAGGGGGGGAGCGGCACTGAAGCTTTCTTT. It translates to CASSVQGGSGTEAFF.

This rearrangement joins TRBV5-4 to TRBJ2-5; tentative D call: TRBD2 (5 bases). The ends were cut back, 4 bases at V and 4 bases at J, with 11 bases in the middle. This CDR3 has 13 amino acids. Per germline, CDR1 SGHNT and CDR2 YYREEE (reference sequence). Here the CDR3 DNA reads TGTGCCAGCAGCAGGGAGTCCAGAGAGACCCAGTACTTC. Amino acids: CASSRESRETQYF. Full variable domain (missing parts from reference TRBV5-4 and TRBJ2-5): ETGVTQSPTHLIKTRGQQVTLRCSSQSGHNTVSWYQQALGQGPQFIFQYYREEENGRGNFPPRFSGLQFPNYSSELNVNALELDDSALYLCASSRESRETQYFGPGTRLLVL.

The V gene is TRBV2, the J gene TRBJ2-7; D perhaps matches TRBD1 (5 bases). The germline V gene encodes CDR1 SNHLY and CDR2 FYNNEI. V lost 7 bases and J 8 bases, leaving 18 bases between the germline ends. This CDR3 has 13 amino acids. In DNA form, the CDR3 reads TGTGCCAGCAACTTACGACAGTTCGGTCAGCAGTACTTC. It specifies CASNLRQFGQQYF.

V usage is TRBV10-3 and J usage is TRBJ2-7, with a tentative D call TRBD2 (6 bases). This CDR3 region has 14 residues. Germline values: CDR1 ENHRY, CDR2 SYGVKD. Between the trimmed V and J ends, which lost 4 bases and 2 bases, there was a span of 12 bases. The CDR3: CAISGLGLPYEQYF. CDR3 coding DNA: TGTGCCATCAGTGGACTAGGGCTCCCCTACGAGCAGTACTTC.

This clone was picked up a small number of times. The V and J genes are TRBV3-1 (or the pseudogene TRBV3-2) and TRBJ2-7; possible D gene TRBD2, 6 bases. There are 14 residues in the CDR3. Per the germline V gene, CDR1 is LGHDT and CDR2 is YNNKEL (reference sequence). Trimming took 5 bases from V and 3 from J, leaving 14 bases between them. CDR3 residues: CASSYGRRGYEQYF. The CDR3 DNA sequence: TGTGCCAGCAGCTACGGTCGGAGGGGCTACGAGCAGTACTTC.

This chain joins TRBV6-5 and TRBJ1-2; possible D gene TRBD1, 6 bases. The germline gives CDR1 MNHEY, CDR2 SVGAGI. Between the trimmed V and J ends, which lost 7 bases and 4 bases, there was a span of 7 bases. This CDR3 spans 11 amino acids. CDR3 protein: CASKQGYGYTF. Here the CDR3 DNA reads TGTGCCAGCAAACAGGGCTATGGCTACACCTTC.

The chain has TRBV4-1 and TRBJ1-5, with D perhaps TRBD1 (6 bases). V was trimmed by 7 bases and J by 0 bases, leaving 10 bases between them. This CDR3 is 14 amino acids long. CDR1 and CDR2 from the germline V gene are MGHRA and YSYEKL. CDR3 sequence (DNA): TGCGCCAGCAACCCGACAGGTAGCAATCAGCCCCAGCATTTT. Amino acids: CASNPTGSNQPQHF.

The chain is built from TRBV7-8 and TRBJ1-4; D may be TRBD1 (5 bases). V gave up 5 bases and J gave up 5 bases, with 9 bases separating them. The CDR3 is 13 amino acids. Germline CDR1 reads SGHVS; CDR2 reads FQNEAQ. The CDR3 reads CASSGDPNEKLFF. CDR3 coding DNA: TGTGCCAGCAGCGGGGACCCAAATGAAAAACTGTTTTTT.

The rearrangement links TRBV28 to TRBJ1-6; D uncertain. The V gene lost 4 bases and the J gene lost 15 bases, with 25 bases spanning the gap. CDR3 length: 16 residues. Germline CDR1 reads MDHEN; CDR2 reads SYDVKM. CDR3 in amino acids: CASSSFIRAVQGSLHF. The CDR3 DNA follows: TGTGCCAGCAGTTCTTTCATTCGGGCAGTCCAAGGGAGCCTCCACTTT.

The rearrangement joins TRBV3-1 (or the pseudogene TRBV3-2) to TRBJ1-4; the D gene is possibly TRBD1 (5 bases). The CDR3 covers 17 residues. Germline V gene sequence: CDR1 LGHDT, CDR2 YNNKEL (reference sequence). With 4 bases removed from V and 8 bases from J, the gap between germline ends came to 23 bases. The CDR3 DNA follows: TGTGCCAGCAGCCCCGGACCGGATAGGGGCGGGAGGGAAAAACTGTTTTTT. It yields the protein CASSPGPDRGGREKLFF.

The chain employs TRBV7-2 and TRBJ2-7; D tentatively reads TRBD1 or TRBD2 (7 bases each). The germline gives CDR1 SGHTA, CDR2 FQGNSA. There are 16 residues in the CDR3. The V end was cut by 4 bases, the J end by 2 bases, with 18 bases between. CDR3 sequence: CASSSQGEGLAYEQYF. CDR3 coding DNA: TGTGCCAGCAGCTCCCAGGGGGAGGGGCTAGCCTACGAGCAGTACTTC.

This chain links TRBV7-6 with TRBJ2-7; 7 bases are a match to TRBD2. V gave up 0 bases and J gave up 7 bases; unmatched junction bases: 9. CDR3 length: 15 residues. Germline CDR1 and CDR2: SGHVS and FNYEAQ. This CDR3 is CASSLAGGVPGEQYF. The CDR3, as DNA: TGTGCCAGCAGCTTAGCGGGGGGGGTCCCAGGTGAGCAGTACTTC.

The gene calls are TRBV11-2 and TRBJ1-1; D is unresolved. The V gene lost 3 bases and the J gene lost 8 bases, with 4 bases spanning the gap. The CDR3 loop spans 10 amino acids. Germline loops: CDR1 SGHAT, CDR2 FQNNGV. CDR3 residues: CASSFGEAFF. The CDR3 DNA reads TGTGCCAGCAGCTTCGGGGAAGCTTTCTTT.

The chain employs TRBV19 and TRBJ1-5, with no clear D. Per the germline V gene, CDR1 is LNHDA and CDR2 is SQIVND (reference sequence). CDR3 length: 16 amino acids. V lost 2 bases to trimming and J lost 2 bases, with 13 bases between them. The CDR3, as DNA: TGTGCCAGTAGTATACTGAGTCCCCGGGGCAATCAGCCCCAGCATTTT. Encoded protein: CASSILSPRGNQPQHF.

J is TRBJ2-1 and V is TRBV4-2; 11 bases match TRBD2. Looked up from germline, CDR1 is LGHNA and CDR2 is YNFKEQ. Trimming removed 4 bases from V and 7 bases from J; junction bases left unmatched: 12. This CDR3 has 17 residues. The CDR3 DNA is TGTGCCAGCAGCCCCGAGGCGCTAGCGGGGGGATCTAATGAGCAGTTCTTC. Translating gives CASSPEALAGGSNEQFF.

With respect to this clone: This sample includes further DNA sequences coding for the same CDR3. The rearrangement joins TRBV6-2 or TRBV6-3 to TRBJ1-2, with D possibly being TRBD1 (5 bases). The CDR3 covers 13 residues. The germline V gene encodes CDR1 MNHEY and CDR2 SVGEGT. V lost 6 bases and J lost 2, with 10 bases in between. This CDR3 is CASSPRVNYGYTF. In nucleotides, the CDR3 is TGTGCCAGCAGCCCCAGGGTGAACTATGGCTACACCTTC.

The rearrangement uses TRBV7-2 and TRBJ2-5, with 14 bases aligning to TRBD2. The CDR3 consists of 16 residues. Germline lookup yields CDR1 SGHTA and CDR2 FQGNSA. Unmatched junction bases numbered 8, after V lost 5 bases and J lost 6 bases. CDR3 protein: CASSLGTSGGGKTQYF. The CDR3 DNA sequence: TGTGCCAGCAGCCTTGGGACTAGCGGGGGCGGGAAGACCCAGTACTTC.

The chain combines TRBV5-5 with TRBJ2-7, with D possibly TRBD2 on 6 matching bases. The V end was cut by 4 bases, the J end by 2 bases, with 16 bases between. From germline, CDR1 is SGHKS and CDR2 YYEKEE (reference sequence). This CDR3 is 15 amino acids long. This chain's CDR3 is CASSPTLGGTYEQYF. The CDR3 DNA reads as TGTGCCAGCAGCCCCACCCTGGGGGGTACCTACGAGCAGTACTTC.

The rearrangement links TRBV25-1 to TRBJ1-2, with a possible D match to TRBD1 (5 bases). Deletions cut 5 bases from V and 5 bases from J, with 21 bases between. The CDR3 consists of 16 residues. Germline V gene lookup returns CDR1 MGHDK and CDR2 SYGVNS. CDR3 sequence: CASSHRRGLPGYGYTF. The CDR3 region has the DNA TGTGCCAGCAGTCACCGGCGGGGCCTACCGGGGTATGGCTACACCTTC.

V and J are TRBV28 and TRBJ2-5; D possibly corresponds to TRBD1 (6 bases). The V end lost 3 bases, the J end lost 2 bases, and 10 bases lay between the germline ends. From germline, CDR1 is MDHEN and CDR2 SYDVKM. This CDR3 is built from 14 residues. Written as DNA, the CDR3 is TGTGCCAGCAGTTTTATGGGACAACAAGAGACCCAGTACTTC. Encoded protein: CASSFMGQQETQYF.